Below are 24 T cell receptor beta chains sequenced from a single sample in a study of blood T cell repertoires in COVID-19. The data were produced by immunoSEQ multiplex PCR, yet TCRdb's version contains in-frame clones alone and is incomplete. The data show approximately 140,000 clones, around 89% seen once. Sequences were obtained from PBMCs or T cells enriched from blood (not recorded which). The origin of the receptors is a woman in her 30s with acute COVID-19.

V and J are TRBV29-1 and TRBJ1-2; TRBD1 is a possible D gene (6 bases). The CDR3 has 12 residues. CDR1 is SQVTM and CDR2 is ANQGSEA in the germline V gene. Trimming removed 3 bases at V and 6 bases at J, with 11 bases between. The CDR3 here is CSVETGGNGYTF. Here the CDR3 DNA reads TGCAGCGTTGAGACAGGCGGAAATGGCTACACCTTC.

This clone was detected only a few times. This chain links TRBV7-9 with TRBJ2-7; 9 bases fit TRBD1. V dropped 5 bases and J dropped 5; count of bases not matched to a gene: 7. Germline V gene lookup returns CDR1 SEHNR and CDR2 FQNEAQ (reference sequence). CDR3 length: 14 amino acids. CDR3 protein: CASSLGQGIDEQYF. The CDR3 bases are TGTGCCAGCAGCCTCGGACAGGGGATCGACGAGCAGTACTTC. Variable domain in full (rest from reference TRBV7-9 and TRBJ2-7): DTGVSQNPRHKITKRGQNVTFRCDPISEHNRLYWYRQTLGQGPEFLTYFQNEAQLEKSRLLSDRFSAERPKGSFSTLEIQRTEQGDSAMYLCASSLGQGIDEQYFGPGTRLTVT.

This chain joins TRBV12-3 or TRBV12-4 and TRBJ1-4; no clear D gene. There are 11 residues in the CDR3. The V and J ends lost 5 bases and 8 bases respectively, with 6 bases between them. CDR3 amino acids: CASSRGEKLFF. The CDR3 DNA sequence: TGTGCCAGCAGTCGGGGAGAAAAACTGTTTTTT.

The gene calls are TRBV5-1 and TRBJ1-6, with D possibly TRBD1 on 6 matching bases. Germline V gene sequence: CDR1 SGHRS, CDR2 YFSETQ. V lost 4 bases to trimming and J lost 6 bases, with 14 bases between them. The CDR3 is made up of 15 amino acids. The CDR3 loop reads CASSTVTGGNSPLHF. CDR3 nucleotide sequence: TGCGCCAGCAGCACAGTGACAGGCGGTAATTCACCCCTCCACTTT.

The chain is built from TRBV5-6 and TRBJ2-3, with no clear D. This CDR3 is 14 amino acids long. The V gene's germline CDR1 is SGHDT and CDR2 YYEEEE. V lost 1 base and J 1 base, leaving 7 bases between the germline ends. CDR3 loop: CASSLLDGTDTQYF. As DNA, the CDR3 is TGTGCCAGCAGCTTGCTAGACGGCACAGATACGCAGTATTTT.

The chain recombines TRBV5-6 with TRBJ2-7; 10 nucleotides align to TRBD2. Unmatched junction bases numbered 4, after V lost 1 base and J lost 9 bases. The CDR3 is 13 residues long. Germline-derived CDR1 and CDR2 are SGHDT and YYEEEE. The CDR3 here is CASSLPLAGAQYF. The CDR3 nucleotides are TGTGCCAGCAGCTTGCCGCTAGCGGGAGCGCAGTACTTC.

V is TRBV7-9 and J is TRBJ2-2; 12 nucleotides agree with TRBD2. J gave up 7 bases and V 6 bases, and 3 bases lay outside the gene matches. Germline V gene sequence: CDR1 SEHNR, CDR2 FQNEAQ (reference sequence). The CDR3 is 14 amino acids. The CDR3 sequence: CASSPGLAGGELFF. DNA for the CDR3: TGTGCCAGCAGTCCGGGACTAGCGGGCGGGGAGCTGTTTTTT.

The chain joins TRBV18 to TRBJ1-2, with 7 bases aligning to TRBD1. Germline V gene sequence: CDR1 KGHSH, CDR2 LQKENI. Trimming at V came to 2 bases and at J to 6 bases, leaving 15 bases not matched to a gene. The CDR3 contains 17 residues. DNA of the CDR3: TGTGCCAGCTCACCAAGTGGGAACAGGGGCCTAAGGGATGGCTACACCTTC. Translation: CASSPSGNRGLRDGYTF.

The DNA for the CDR3 is TGTGCCAGCAGTGTAATTGGCGGGTCCGCCGGGGAGCTGTTTTTT. Protein product: CASSVIGGSAGELFF. The chain has TRBV2 and TRBJ2-2; D perhaps matches TRBD2 (5 bases). V gave up 4 bases and J gave up 6 bases, with 15 bases separating them. CDR1 and CDR2 (germline): SNHLY, FYNNEI. The CDR3 extends over 15 amino acids.

The chain couples TRBV28 to TRBJ1-2, with D perhaps matching TRBD1 (6 bases). The CDR3 runs to 15 residues. CDR1 and CDR2 from the germline V gene are MDHEN and SYDVKM. V lost 2 bases, J lost 6 bases, and 16 bases lay in between. The CDR3 nucleotides are TGTGCCAGCAGTTTAAATGCAGGGGTTAAGGATGGCTACACCTTC. It encodes CASSLNAGVKDGYTF.

The rearrangement joins TRBV24-1 to TRBJ2-5, with a possible D match to TRBD1 (6 bases). CDR1 and CDR2 from the germline V gene are KGHDR and SFDVKD. This CDR3 has 15 amino acids. V lost 4 bases and J 5 bases, leaving 16 bases between the germline ends. CDR3 DNA sequence: TGTGCCACCAGTGAAACCTCCGGGACAAGCGAGACCCAGTACTTC. Its translation is CATSETSGTSETQYF.

The genes are TRBV18 and TRBJ1-2, with 8 bases identical to TRBD1. CDR1 is KGHSH, CDR2 LQKENI, per germline. There are 14 residues in the CDR3. V shed 3 bases and J 5 bases; nucleotides not matched to a gene: 5. In DNA, the CDR3 is TGTGCCAGCTCACCGGGGACAGGAGATTATGGCTACACCTTC. It yields the protein CASSPGTGDYGYTF.

J is TRBJ1-2 and V is TRBV28, with D tentatively TRBD1 (5 bases). The germline V gene has CDR1 MDHEN and CDR2 SYDVKM. The ends were cut back, 2 bases at V and 5 bases at J, with 15 bases in the middle. The CDR3 is 15 residues long. The CDR3 spells CASSLQLGGGYGYTF. The CDR3 DNA follows: TGTGCCAGCAGTTTACAGCTGGGGGGAGGGTATGGCTACACCTTC.

The chain couples TRBV7-2 to TRBJ2-3; TRBD2 aligns across 12 bases. The CDR3 has 16 residues. Germline CDR1 reads SGHTA; CDR2 reads FQGNSA. Trimming at V came to 4 bases and at J to 4 bases, leaving 6 bases not matched to a gene. The CDR3 is CASSSRTSGIADTQYF. The CDR3 DNA reads as TGTGCCAGCAGCTCCCGGACTAGCGGGATCGCAGATACGCAGTATTTT.

The rearrangement uses TRBV4-3 and TRBJ2-2; 8 bases are shared with TRBD2. J lost 4 bases, V lost 1 base, and 5 bases had no gene match. Germline CDR1 and CDR2: LGHNA and YSLEER. The CDR3 length is 16 residues. CDR3 residues: CASSQAHGRGTGELFF. Written as DNA, the CDR3 is TGCGCCAGCAGCCAAGCCCACGGGAGGGGCACCGGGGAGCTGTTTTTT.

This clone showed up just a few times. The J gene is TRBJ1-2, the V gene TRBV19, with D possibly matching TRBD1 (6 bases). V shed 6 bases and J shed 4 bases, with 12 bases lying between them. The CDR3 runs to 13 residues. Germline V gene data show CDR1 as LNHDA and CDR2 as SQIVND (reference sequence). CDR3 in DNA: TGTGCCAGTAGGTCGGGACACCCCTATGGCTACACCTTC. It is translated as CASRSGHPYGYTF.

This clone was recorded a few times. This chain joins TRBV11-2 and TRBJ2-2, with TRBD2 matching over 9 bases. This CDR3 contains 17 residues. The V segment lost 3 bases and the J segment 5 bases; nucleotides outside the gene matches: 10. The germline gives CDR1 SGHAT, CDR2 FQNNGV. The CDR3 DNA reads as TGTGCCAGCAGCTTGCCTAGCGGGGCCGGGCGGACCGGGGAGCTGTTTTTT. Translated: CASSLPSGAGRTGELFF.

This chain uses TRBV10-3 with TRBJ2-7; D is unresolved. There are 14 residues in the CDR3. V shed 4 bases and J shed 1 base, with 11 bases lying between them. Germline CDR1 and CDR2: ENHRY and SYGVKD. CDR3 protein: CAISGDDSSYEQYF. The CDR3 coding sequence is TGTGCCATCAGTGGCGACGACTCTTCCTACGAGCAGTACTTC.

The chain joins TRBV29-1 to TRBJ2-7, with 9 bases lining up with TRBD1. The ends lost 5 bases at V and 3 bases at J; junction bases unmatched: 5. Germline values: CDR1 SQVTM, CDR2 ANQGSEA. The CDR3 loop spans 13 amino acids. The chain's CDR3 is CSVSQGAGYEQYF. The CDR3 region has the DNA TGCAGCGTTTCACAGGGGGCGGGCTACGAGCAGTACTTC.

The rearrangement joins TRBV9 to TRBJ2-1, with 7 nucleotides matching TRBD2. Trimming at V came to 7 bases and at J to 6 bases, leaving 10 bases not matched to a gene. This CDR3 has 14 residues. The germline V gene has CDR1 SGDLS and CDR2 YYNGEE. Written as DNA, the CDR3 is TGTGCCAGCGGATGGGGGGAGGGAGGCAATGAGCAGTTCTTC. Its protein product is CASGWGEGGNEQFF.

V usage is TRBV5-1 and J usage is TRBJ2-2; weak D call: TRBD1 (5 bases). The CDR3 is 16 residues long. Looked up from germline, CDR1 is SGHRS and CDR2 is YFSETQ. The V and J ends lost 1 base and 4 bases respectively, with 14 bases between them. As DNA, the CDR3 is TGCGCCAGCAGCTTGTTTGGGCAGGGCGGCACCGGGGAGCTGTTTTTT. It encodes CASSLFGQGGTGELFF.

The chain joins TRBV7-6 to TRBJ2-5, with 8 bases lining up with TRBD2. Germline loops: CDR1 SGHVS, CDR2 FNYEAQ. V dropped 5 bases and J dropped 0; count of bases not matched to a gene: 8. The CDR3 totals 16 residues. The CDR3 nucleotides are TGTGCCAGCAGCCTTACTAGCGGAGCTTACCAAGAGACCCAGTACTTC. It specifies CASSLTSGAYQETQYF.

Concerning this clone itself: An end of the junction differs from the germline gene, which may be a read error. The rearrangement joins TRBV28 to TRBJ1-6; 8 nucleotides line up with TRBD1. CDR3 length: 18 amino acids. Germline assignment: CDR1 MDHEN and CDR2 SYDVKM. The CDR3 DNA sequence: TGTGCCAGCAGCTTATCAGGGAGCCGGACAGGGATTAATTCACCCCTCCACTTT. It codes for CASSLSGSRTGINSPLHF.

V and J are TRBV6-2 or TRBV6-3 and TRBJ1-1, with D possibly matching TRBD1 (6 bases). Per the germline V gene, CDR1 is MNHEY and CDR2 is SVGEGT. CDR3 length equals 15 residues. Between the trimmed V and J ends, which lost 3 bases and 6 bases, there was a span of 17 bases. CDR3 coding DNA: TGTGCCAGCAGTTATCCCGTCGACAGGCTTCCTGAAGCTTTCTTT. Translated, it gives CASSYPVDRLPEAFF.